This is a list of T cell receptor beta chains from one sample in a study of Ad26.COV2.S vaccination and SARS-CoV-2 variants. Generated by immunoSEQ multiplex PCR, the TCRdb table keeps only in-frame clones and is missing some. This sample has about 280,000 clones, with 70% to 90% found just once. The specimen was peripheral blood, collected in a trial of Ad26.COV2.S vaccine versus placebo. These receptors came from a person between 18 and 65 years old who received the Ad26.COV2.S COVID-19 vaccine or a placebo. The CDR3 runs from the conserved cysteine through the conserved F or W. D genes are given only for firm matches. The size of a clone is reported for some rows only, either as once, few or many, or as a class for expanded clones.

j_call	clone_size	v_call	d_call	cdr3_aa	cdr3_nt
TRBJ1-1	NA	TRBV3-1/TRBV3-2	NA	CASSQRANTEAFF	TGTGCCAGCAGCCAAAGGGCTAACACTGAAGCTTTCTTT
TRBJ2-7	NA	TRBV11-3	NA	CASSLEGSYEQYF	TGTGCCAGCAGCTTAGAAGGTTCATACGAGCAGTACTTC
TRBJ2-7	NA	TRBV29-1	NA	CSVELSYEQYF	TGCAGCGTTGAACTTTCCTACGAGCAGTACTTC
TRBJ1-3	NA	TRBV29-1	NA	CSVETVRPGNTIYF	TGCAGCGTTGAGACCGTTCGGCCTGGAAACACCATATATTTT
TRBJ2-3	NA	TRBV4-1	TRBD1	CASSQDPGQGNEGTDTQYF	TGCGCCAGCAGCCAGGACCCGGGACAGGGGAATGAGGGCACAGATACGCAGTATTTT
TRBJ1-3	once	TRBV7-9	NA	CASSLEAGRGDGNTIYF	TGTGCCAGCAGCTTAGAGGCAGGAAGGGGCGATGGAAACACCATATATTTT
TRBJ1-2	NA	TRBV3-1/TRBV3-2	TRBD1	CASSQEVFGRDRDLYGYTF	TGTGCCAGCAGCCAAGAAGTGTTTGGTAGGGACAGGGATTTATATGGCTACACCTTC
TRBJ1-1	NA	TRBV5-1	NA	CASSLSGTEAFF	TGCGCCAGCAGCCTATCCGGGACTGAAGCTTTCTTT
TRBJ1-6	NA	TRBV27	TRBD1	CASGTAGNSPLHF	TGTGCCAGTGGGACAGCCGGGAATTCACCCCTCCACTTT
TRBJ2-1	NA	TRBV11-2	NA	CASSFSPLNRDEQFF	TGTGCCAGCAGCTTTTCACCCCTAAATAGGGATGAGCAGTTCTTC
TRBJ2-7	NA	TRBV10-2	NA	CASSEARSSYEQYF	TGCGCCAGCAGTGAGGCTCGGAGCTCCTACGAGCAGTACTTC
TRBJ1-4	NA	TRBV13	NA	CASSLSRETNEKLFF	TGTGCCAGCAGCTTAAGCAGGGAAACTAATGAAAAACTGTTTTTT
TRBJ1-2	NA	TRBV11-2	NA	CASSLGPTVNYGYTF	TGTGCCAGCAGCTTAGGGCCGACAGTTAACTATGGCTACACCTTC
TRBJ1-1	NA	TRBV29-1	NA	CSVERGQSSPMNTEAFF	TGCAGCGTCGAAAGGGGACAAAGCTCCCCTATGAACACTGAAGCTTTCTTT
TRBJ2-1	once	TRBV9	NA	CASSVGGALYNEQFF	TGTGCCAGCAGCGTAGGGGGGGCCTTATACAATGAGCAGTTCTTC
TRBJ2-1	NA	TRBV10-3	TRBD2	CAIGDSWTSSYNEQFF	TGTGCCATCGGGGATTCTTGGACTAGCTCCTACAATGAGCAGTTCTTC
TRBJ2-1	NA	TRBV5-1	TRBD2	CASSSSGSSYNEQFF	TGCGCCAGCAGCTCCAGCGGGAGCTCCTACAATGAGCAGTTCTTC
TRBJ2-5	NA	TRBV11-3	TRBD1	CASSTRNYRGQETQYF	TGTGCCAGCAGCACGAGAAACTACAGGGGACAAGAGACCCAGTACTTC
TRBJ2-3	NA	TRBV3-1/TRBV3-2	NA	CASSLQRTDTQYF	TGTGCCAGCAGCCTCCAGCGCACAGATACGCAGTATTTT
TRBJ1-2	NA	TRBV7-2	NA	CASSLPRPYGYTF	TGTGCCAGCAGCTTGCCGCGACCCTATGGCTACACCTTC
TRBJ2-1	NA	TRBV27	NA	CASSLSQGTLIQYNEQFF	TGTGCCAGCAGTTTATCCCAGGGGACTCTTATTCAATACAATGAGCAGTTCTTC
TRBJ1-2	NA	TRBV4-2	NA	CASNSGQSSHGYTF	TGTGCCAGCAACTCAGGACAAAGCAGTCATGGCTACACCTTC
TRBJ2-7	NA	TRBV29-1	TRBD1	CSVELWGQGSYEQYF	TGCAGCGTTGAACTCTGGGGACAGGGGTCCTACGAGCAGTACTTC
TRBJ1-6	NA	TRBV30	NA	CAWSSTATRSPLHF	TGTGCCTGGAGCTCGACAGCGACGCGGTCACCCCTCCACTTT
TRBJ2-2	NA	TRBV2	TRBD1	CASRLDRGTAGELFF	TGTGCCAGCAGGCTCGACAGGGGGACCGCCGGGGAGCTGTTTTTT
TRBJ2-7	once	TRBV5-4	NA	CASSSGGNGGAYEQYF	TGTGCCAGCAGCTCGGGTGGGAACGGGGGAGCCTACGAGCAGTACTTC
TRBJ2-2	once	TRBV7-9	NA	CASSLGGRQNTGELFF	TGTGCCAGCAGCTTAGGAGGGCGACAAAACACCGGGGAGCTGTTTTTT
TRBJ2-1	NA	TRBV5-1	NA	CASSSRPGDSYNEQFF	TGCGCCAGCAGCTCCCGGCCAGGGGACTCCTACAATGAGCAGTTCTTC
TRBJ2-4	NA	TRBV19	TRBD2	CASSLDSAGDKNIQYF	TGTGCCAGTAGTCTCGATTCGGCGGGGGACAAAAACATTCAGTACTTC
TRBJ2-5	NA	TRBV15	NA	CATSRDWVRGETQYF	TGTGCCACCAGCAGAGATTGGGTACGGGGTGAGACCCAGTACTTC
TRBJ1-2	few	TRBV5-6	NA	CASSLVSGAKSNFNYGYTF	TGTGCCAGCAGCTTGGTTTCCGGGGCGAAAAGTAATTTTAACTATGGCTACACCTTC
TRBJ2-3	NA	TRBV7-9	TRBD1	CASSLDRGSTDTQYF	TGTGCCAGCAGCTTAGACAGGGGTAGCACAGATACGCAGTATTTT
TRBJ2-7	NA	TRBV6-6	TRBD2	CASSYPSSGGSYEQYF	TGTGCCAGCAGTTACCCGTCTAGCGGGGGGAGTTACGAGCAGTACTTC
TRBJ2-5	NA	TRBV4-3	TRBD2	CASSQEWTSGVTETQYF	TGCGCCAGCAGCCAAGAATGGACTAGCGGGGTCACAGAGACCCAGTACTTC
TRBJ1-2	NA	TRBV3-1/TRBV3-2	NA	CASSQGAVANYGYTF	TGTGCCAGCAGCCAAGGCGCAGTAGCTAACTATGGCTACACCTTC
TRBJ1-4	NA	TRBV4-2	TRBD1	CASSGNRGLSEKLFF	TGTGCCAGCAGCGGAAACAGGGGTTTAAGTGAAAAACTGTTTTTT
TRBJ2-1	NA	TRBV5-1	NA	CASSPSTGNLYNEQFF	TGCGCCAGCAGTCCCTCTACAGGGAATCTCTACAATGAGCAGTTCTTC
TRBJ1-6	NA	TRBV12-3/TRBV12-4	NA	CASSRDGNSPLHF	TGTGCCAGCAGTCGGGACGGGAATTCACCCCTCCACTTT
TRBJ2-5	NA	TRBV19	TRBD1	CATDRGPGETQYF	TGTGCCACGGACAGGGGGCCGGGGGAGACCCAGTACTTC
TRBJ1-2	once	TRBV5-1	NA	CASSFQGGEYGYTF	TGCGCCAGCAGCTTCCAAGGGGGGGAATATGGCTACACCTTC